This record concerns one T cell receptor (beta chain) sequence. Its antigen has not been determined. Nothing much larger sits one base from this clone, and base qualities are not available. According to the germline V gene, CDR1 reads MNHEY and CDR2 reads SVGAGI. V is clipped by 6 bases and J by 0 bases, and the sequence between their germline boundaries is 12 bases long. Inclusive of the bounding cysteine and phenylalanine, the CDR3 is 15 residues long. Kept here is only the CDR3 DNA, which spans 45 bases and is read in frame from base 1. The data originate from a study of cytomegalovirus exposure and HLA in healthy donors listed by TCRdb under 2017. For the study in its entirety: An earlier analysis of 550 to 700 of the donors reported 276 Gb of sequence data and 117 million unique TCR beta sequences from roughly 180 million T cells. About 310 gigabases of sequencing data and 78 million or so unique TCR sequences were included in an early release covering around 650 HLA-typed donors. Of the roughly 400 genotyped donors, roughly 80% fell in the genetic ancestry cluster associated with self-reported Caucasian donors. The study aimed to test whether cataloging public T cell receptors could reveal signatures of past pathogen exposure. The T cell repertoires of 700 or so subjects were profiled by immunosequencing and related to cytomegalovirus serostatus. In addition to the first cohort of 666 subjects, a separate validation cohort of approximately 130 different subjects was used. To predict cytomegalovirus infection status, the study combined high-throughput TCR immunosequencing, statistical association of individual TCRs with disease status, and machine learning. A later analysis re-analyzed previously published TCR beta repertoires from 500 to 700 donors and added high-resolution HLA genotyping to study TCR occurrence patterns. Rather than drawing on any new phenotypic data, the later analysis identified candidate immune exposures from TCR beta sequences and the way those sequences occurred across donors. An earlier analysis of several hundred of the donors applied high-throughput TCR beta sequencing to assess whether each TCR beta V gene segment acted as functional or pseudogenic. Donor age, sex, ethnicity and CMV serostatus were collected together with the repertoire data. A later genetic analysis took genome-wide SNP genotypes for 398 of the 666 donors and used that subset as a discovery cohort. Every discovery cohort repertoire had been produced on one sequencing platform. HLA typing covered class I and class II loci at four-digit resolution. Typing coverage varied by locus: roughly 629-630 donors for A, B, C, DRB1 and DQB1; approximately 520 for DQA1; nearly 610 for DPA1; approximately 470 for DPB1. Roughly five DR-DQ haplotypes were handled as single units for association and clustering because linkage in the cohort was strong. Across some 400 genotyped donors of the cohort, an average of about 220,000 unique TCR beta nucleotide sequences per donor were sequenced, and approximately 17% of those sequences were non-productive. Overall results and qualifications from the work: Because HLA typing was missing for some donors at each locus, association tests included only the typed subset. Because counts were too low, roughly 16 rarely observed V segments, including chromosome 9 orphons, were left out of the earlier analysis of 500 to 650 of the donors. According to a later analysis, most CMV-associated TCR beta chains appeared to be HLA-restricted, and the HLA associations seemed to be driven largely by CMV exposure. According to the authors, the approach could potentially be generalized to other disease states and immunological phenotypes. In this cohort, only TCR beta chains were sequenced, and detectable features were limited by the absence of alpha or paired-chain data. In a later analysis, the rate of TCR association differed among HLA loci, with DRB1 alleles having the most associated TCRs and HLA-C alleles having the fewest. A total of 150 to 200 TCR beta chains were listed by the study as associated with cytomegalovirus. In a later analysis, HLA-associated TCR beta chains showed more clonal expansion and lower generation probabilities than non-associated chains that were equally common. According to a later genetic analysis, donors in an Asian-associated ancestry cluster had fewer N-insertions in productive TCRs than the approximately 690-donor mean. At a false discovery rate of 0.05, a later analysis linked roughly 17,000 TCR beta sequences to specific HLA alleles. While some public TCRs were present in many individuals, most TCR sequences turned up only very rarely across donors. In vitro tests confirmed that a few of the cytomegalovirus-associated TCR beta chains recognize cytomegalovirus antigens. A group of highly shared sequence variants was considered likely to be a technical artifact of the sequencing pipeline. Sequencing depth was assumed to be roughly uniform across donors in the presence/absence analyses, though that assumption may not hold. CMV serostatus was the only immune exposure information available for the cohort. A further reported finding was that TCR beta sequences accurately predicted the HLA-A and HLA-B alleles for most subjects in the first cohort. Some IMGT-functional V segments, including TRBV6-2 and TRBV6-3, could not be distinguished by the 87-base-pair reads and were therefore excluded. Correlated functional status among segregating V segments might be attributable to linkage disequilibrium, but an unknown experimental factor could not be ruled out. Strong co-occurrence of HLA alleles, especially DR and DQ, made assigning TCR associations to individual alleles difficult. Several of the top co-occurrence clusters appeared to be linked to parvovirus B19, influenza, CMV and Epstein-Barr virus, according to a later analysis. The classifier was reported to diagnose cytomegalovirus status with high specificity and sensitivity in both the original and validation cohorts. In an earlier analysis of approximately 590 of the donors, most TCR beta V segments were observed in productive rearrangements about 90% or about 30% of the time, broadly matching IMGT annotations. V-gene and J-gene trimming of TCR beta chains was associated with a missense DCLRE1C variant in a later genetic analysis, and the association was replicated in an independent cohort.

The cohort was made up of 500 to 850 healthy bone marrow donors. At the time of sampling, all cohort members were nominally healthy, though unrecorded immune exposures were likely present. The donor was CMV seropositive and belonged to the group of some 290 seropositive cohort members. A peripheral blood sample was collected from each donor, and TCR beta sequencing was performed on peripheral blood mononuclear cells. Genomic DNA was extracted from the blood cell samples with the Qiagen DNeasy Blood Extraction Kit. Library construction relied on the immunoSEQ multiplex PCR assay. For the multiplex PCR, a mixture combining 60 forward primers for TCR Vbeta segments and 13 reverse primers for TCR Jbeta segments was used. Amplification of the CDR3 region of rearranged TCR beta genes was performed with a multiplex PCR assay on genomic DNA. The amplified TCR beta libraries were sequenced on the Illumina HiSeq System as 87-base-pair reads. The source study handled its data this way. A later analysis counted approximately 74 million unique TCR beta chains across the 666 repertoires, and 9 million to 14 million of these chains were shared by at least two donors. To remove PCR and sequencing errors, raw reads were error-corrected and collapsed into unique sequences using a nearest-neighbor algorithm that merged closely related sequences. To assign V, D and J gene segments, CDR3 sequences were aligned to IMGT reference sequences. Each retained sequence needed at least a six-nucleotide match to both a V gene segment and a J gene segment. A rearrangement was called productive if the CDR3 had no stop codons and remained in frame with V and J, and every other rearrangement was called non-productive. CDR3 was defined according to IMGT convention as the region running from the second conserved V-encoded cysteine to the conserved J-encoded phenylalanine. In an earlier analysis of some 550 of the donors, sequences lacking an unambiguous match to a single V gene segment were excluded. In an earlier analysis of some 590 of the donors, a V segment was called functional when productive rearrangements were above 56.7%, and segregating when the standard deviation between donors exceeded 5%. A statistical classification framework was built for diagnosing cytomegalovirus status from the catalog of TCR beta chain sequences. A later analysis assigned V and J genes by comparing TCR nucleotide sequences with IMGT/GENE-DB human TR gene sequences. In a later analysis, CDR3 sequences and most-parsimonious VDJ recombination scenarios were assigned using the TCRdist pipeline. A later analysis defined each TCR beta chain by its CDR3 amino acid sequence plus V-gene family, and excluded reads lacking a unique V-gene family. In a later analysis, 450 to 600 highly shared, low-generation-probability nucleotide sequences were removed to address suspected cross-contamination and a sequencing artifact. A later analysis calculated a clonal expansion index for each public chain from normalized within-repertoire ranks of inferred template counts. In a later analysis, generation probabilities were computed using a VDJ recombination model fitted to out-of-frame rearrangements, and the results were checked against IGoR. Hypergeometric tests were used in a later analysis to score TCR-TCR, TCR-HLA and TCR-CMV co-occurrence, with a repertoire-size bias correction applied to the TCR pairs. False discovery rates were estimated in a later analysis by permuting HLA or CMV assignments 20 times. In a later analysis, co-occurring TCRs were grouped using DBSCAN, and TCRdist sequence similarity was added for clustering within HLA-allele-positive subsets. For co-occurrence clustering, repertoires with fewer than 30,000 or more than 120,000 public chains were excluded, along with five or six repertoires with anomalous nucleotide sharing. TCRdb's version of the immuneACCESS table is confined to in-frame rearrangements and falls short of the full clone set. An unresolved V gene accounts for under half of the shortfall where checked; the remainder is of unknown origin. V and J calls and clone size are those listed in that table; D and trimming were worked out from the DNA. Within this sample are 99,000 or so clones, with approximately 80% of them counted one time only. The top ten clones comprise 3% to 4% of the sample.

This clonotype was obtained from a female donor in good health and CMV-seropositive. The V gene is TRBV6-5 and the J gene is TRBJ1-3; the D gene lacks a confident call. Input material: PBMCs. DNA sequence: TGTGCCAGCAGCTCCCCCCGAGGCTCTGGAAACACCATATATTTT. This gives the protein CASSSPRGSGNTIYF.